Listed here are 10 T cell receptor beta chains from one sample, sequenced in a study of T cell responses to AZD1222 COVID-19 vaccine. The repertoire was sequenced with immunoSEQ multiplex PCR; TCRdb's copy has only in-frame clones and lacks some. The sample lists approximately 100,000 clones; about 89% were seen once. The sample was peripheral blood, taken on day 0 of AZD1222 vaccination. The receptors shown here come from an adult in good health.

The chain couples TRBV3-1 (or the pseudogene TRBV3-2) to TRBJ1-4; D is undetermined. Trimming stripped 4 bases from V and 0 bases from J, with 6 bases between. The CDR3 consists of 14 residues. Germline CDR1 and CDR2: LGHDT and YNNKEL (reference sequence). The CDR3 protein is CASSRVATNEKLFF. Written as DNA, the CDR3 is TGTGCCAGCAGCCGTGTTGCAACTAATGAAAAACTGTTTTTT.

This chain links TRBV28 with TRBJ1-5; D is unresolved. This CDR3 spans 14 amino acids. Germline V gene sequence: CDR1 MDHEN, CDR2 SYDVKM. The V gene lost 1 base and the J gene lost 7 bases, with 11 bases spanning the gap. The CDR3 sequence is CASSLLGLQQPQHF. In DNA, the CDR3 is TGTGCCAGCAGTTTATTAGGACTCCAACAGCCCCAGCATTTT.

The V and J genes are TRBV19 and TRBJ1-4; D is perhaps TRBD1 (6 bases). Germline-derived CDR1 and CDR2 are LNHDA and SQIVND (reference sequence). V lost 6 bases, J lost 0 bases, and 14 bases lay in between. CDR3 size: 16 residues. CDR3 in DNA: TGTGCCAGTAGACAACAGGGCTCTGCAACTAATGAAAAACTGTTTTTT. Protein sequence: CASRQQGSATNEKLFF.

The chain is built from TRBV7-2 and TRBJ1-5, with TRBD1 matching 7 bases. The CDR3 spans 15 residues. CDR1 SGHTA and CDR2 FQGNSA come from the germline V gene. With 5 bases clipped from V and 1 base from J, the junction kept 5 bases outside the gene matches. CDR3 sequence (DNA): TGTGCCAGCAGCGACAGGGTAGGGAGCAATCAGCCCCAGCATTTT. Its protein product is CASSDRVGSNQPQHF.

The rearrangement joins TRBV6-6 to TRBJ2-3, with 8 bases aligning to TRBD2. Germline V gene lookup returns CDR1 MNHNY and CDR2 SVGAGI (reference sequence). The CDR3 is made up of 16 amino acids. Losses at the gene ends were 0 bases for V and 2 bases for J; bases not matched to a gene: 4. CDR3 DNA sequence: TGTGCCAGCAGTTACTCTAGCGGGGCCTTCACAGATACGCAGTATTTT. The encoded protein is CASSYSSGAFTDTQYF.

The chain combines TRBV10-2 with TRBJ1-1; no definite D call. CDR1 WSHSY and CDR2 SAAADI come from the germline V gene. Trimming removed 2 bases from V and 3 bases from J, with 7 bases in between. The CDR3 runs to 13 residues. CDR3 sequence: CASSEGRHTEAFF. For the CDR3, the DNA is TGCGCCAGCAGTGAGGGGAGGCACACTGAAGCTTTCTTT.

The genes are TRBV5-1 and TRBJ1-6, with 9 bases aligning to TRBD1. The ends lost 4 bases at V and 6 bases at J; junction bases unmatched: 5. Looked up from germline, CDR1 is SGHRS and CDR2 is YFSETQ. The CDR3 runs to 15 residues. The DNA for the CDR3 is TGCGCCAGCAGCCCCGGGACAGGGCTTAATTCACCCCTCCACTTT. It translates to CASSPGTGLNSPLHF.

V and J are TRBV5-4 and TRBJ1-3; tentatively, D is TRBD1 (5 bases). This CDR3 spans 15 amino acids. Trimming took 4 bases from V and 4 from J, leaving 15 bases between them. CDR1 is SGHNT and CDR2 is YYREEE in the germline V gene (reference sequence). CDR3 coding DNA: TGTGCCAGCAGCGATACTAGGGGTTCCGGAAACACCATATATTTT. This gives the protein CASSDTRGSGNTIYF.

The chain couples TRBV9 to TRBJ2-3; D is unresolved. V shed 1 base and J shed 6 bases, with 9 bases lying between them. Germline lookup yields CDR1 SGDLS and CDR2 YYNGEE. There are 13 residues in the CDR3. The CDR3, as DNA: TGTGCCAGCAGCGTATATCAATTGGATACGCAGTATTTT. This gives the protein CASSVYQLDTQYF.

The chain combines TRBV5-1 with TRBJ1-2, with D possibly matching TRBD1 (6 bases). Trimming took off 3 bases at V and 8 bases at J, with 11 bases between the two ends. Germline loops: CDR1 SGHRS, CDR2 YFSETQ. This CDR3 is built from 12 residues. The CDR3 reads CASSWGGGGYTF. In DNA form, the CDR3 reads TGCGCCAGCAGCTGGGGGGGCGGAGGCTACACCTTC.